The sequence of this TCR beta chain was determined in a study of shared clonotypes between healthy human individuals (dated by TCRdb to 2018 to 2021). Turning to the overall study: The cohort comprised two women and a few men aged 18 to 49 years. For each donor, three plates each were used for CD4 naive and CD4 memory, two plates were used for CD8 naive, and one plate was used for CD8 memory. Blood TCR repertoires of a handful of healthy adults were deeply sequenced to estimate repertoire size and the extent of clonotype sharing between individuals. To increase sequencing depth and limit assay-specific biases, different laboratories used diverse techniques to prepare libraries and sequence TCR repertoires. Each donor's leukapheresis produced roughly between roughly 0.85 and 10 billion PBMCs. General conclusions and limits of the study: Sampling was restricted to blood, and TCR repertoires in tissue are likely to differ from TCR repertoires in blood. Compared with non-shared clonotypes, the clonotypes found in all four sorted-subset donors had higher generation probabilities. Naive subsets generally had larger estimated clonotype richness than memory subsets did. Because the study included a small number of donors, the genetic and exposure-history diversity represented was limited. Pairwise subsampling led to the expectation that sequencing depth would affect the degree of clonotype sharing among donors. Rarefaction of sorted-subset datasets indicated incomplete sequencing despite the large sequencing depth. Across a handful of donors, roughly 5.1% of naive CD4, around 3.5% of naive CD8, approximately 2.5% of memory CD4, and 0.4% of memory CD8 clonotypes were shared.

This clone is a singleton in its sample. Its antigen is currently not known. Base quality data are lacking; no much larger clone is found one base away. Using the deep immunoSEQ assay, TCR CDR3 regions were amplified from genomic DNA by multiplex PCR. Extracted genomic DNA from each cell subset was spread evenly across all wells of several immunoSEQ 96-well plates, with each plate serving as a replicate. For sorted subsets, about 200 ng genomic DNA, equal to 30,000 or so T cell genomes, was loaded into each replicate PCR. The purified libraries were quantified using a Qubit 3.0 fluorometer, sized with a Bioanalyzer 2100, and then quantified again using the KAPA Library Quantification kit. Every immunoSEQ 96-well plate was sequenced on a separate single-read 150-cycle Illumina NextSeq 550 flow cell. Regarding the original processing steps: Because the immunoSEQ output included only junctional sequences and no quality scores, the filtering could not be the same as the filtering used for full-length reads. To assign V/J genes and CDR3, sequences were annotated against IMGT germline references using PyIR, a Python wrapper for IgBLAST v1.9. Reads were filtered out if the reads had weak V/J assignments (E-value above 1e-6), no CDR3, stop codons, out-of-frame junctions, or ambiguous translated residues. V3J clonotypes were defined as sequences sharing the same inferred V gene, J gene, and CDR3 amino acid sequence. Percentage overlap between repertoires was computed as shared unique clonotypes divided by the size of the smaller repertoire. Richness of each repertoire was evaluated using RTK rarefaction, the Chao1 estimator, and Recon v2.1 estimates of unobserved clonotypes. Generation probabilities were computed with OLGA for all TCRbeta clonotypes obtained by the gDNA method from several donors. TCRdb provides this immuneACCESS table in a form limited to in-frame rearrangements. Some clones are lacking; in checked studies, under half of them reflect an unresolved V gene, and why the rest are absent is not known. V and J calls and clone size come straight from that table; D and trimming were deduced from the DNA. This sample has roughly 2 million clones in its table, and about 95% of those were observed once. The ten largest make up roughly 1% of the sample.

For CDR1 and CDR2, the germline V gene lists KGHSY and FQNENV. V lost 0 bases and J lost 0 bases; the stretch between them is 9 bases long. The CDR3 runs 16 residues from the cysteine to the phenylalanine. Only the CDR3 portion is preserved as DNA: 48 bases, with reading frame beginning at the first base. CD8 naive samples were CD45RO-negative cells positively selected for CCR7, giving a CD45RA+CCR7+ population that excluded TemRA cells. Healthy HIV-negative adults with no recently reported acute infections or vaccinations were included as donors. All donors were Caucasian adults living in Nashville, Tennessee, USA. Blood was obtained by leukapheresis, after which PBMCs were separated by Ficoll-Histopaque density gradient centrifugation and cryopreserved in liquid nitrogen vapor phase. Analytical flow cytometry was used to check the purity and quantity of each magnetically sorted T cell population. From each sorted fraction, genomic DNA was isolated and quantified by UV absorbance on a Nanodrop 2000c.

The chain is encoded by TRBV16 joined to TRBJ2-1, with the D segment identity uncertain. The origin of this receptor is a man in his late teens or twenties in good health. The sequenced material came from naive CD8+ T cells sorted from blood. The cell subset or site label here, explained by the study, means: CD45RA+CCR7+. The nucleotide sequence is TGTGCCAGCAGCCAATCGGGCCTCGGCTCCTACAATGAGCAGTTCTTC. Its protein product is CASSQSGLGSYNEQFF.